Shown below are 25 T cell receptor beta chains from a single sample sequenced in a study of metastatic and nonmetastatic thyroid tumors. All patients were untreated before thyroid surgery. Using MiXCR, TCRdb re-called clones from the PCR reads. This sample carries about 40,000 clones, 18% of them seen once, and the ten largest clones take 12% to 15%. Material for sequencing was tumor tissue. The receptors come from a female donor with papillary thyroid cancer or a benign thyroid nodule (not recorded which). Some clones in this sample may be carry-over from other donors' samples.

The sample holds a few counts of this clone. V is TRBV20-1 and J is TRBJ1-2; weak D call: TRBD1 (5 bases). CDR1 and CDR2 (germline): DFQATT, SNEGSKA (reference sequence). The germline V and J ends were trimmed by 2 bases and 1 base, with 14 bases remaining between them. This CDR3 is 15 amino acids long. The DNA for the CDR3 is TGCAGTGCTAGACTTCAGGGCTCTCTTAACTATGGCTACACCTTC. It is translated as CSARLQGSLNYGYTF.

This clone was seen a handful of times. The chain joins TRBV6-4 to TRBJ2-5, with TRBD1 matching 7 bases. The CDR3 consists of 14 residues. The ends lost 5 bases at V and 4 bases at J; junction bases unmatched: 7. Looked up from germline, CDR1 is MRHNA and CDR2 is SNTAGT. CDR3 protein: CASSYGTAPETQYF. The CDR3 nucleotides are TGTGCCAGCAGTTATGGGACAGCCCCAGAGACCCAGTACTTC.

This clone has ten or more counts. The V gene is TRBV11-3, the J gene TRBJ1-1; weak D call: TRBD1 (5 bases). Trimming took off 4 bases at V and 5 bases at J, with 29 bases between the two ends. Germline CDR1 is SGHNT and CDR2 is YENEEA. The CDR3 runs to 19 residues. The CDR3 sequence: CASSSPGGGGHQRRTEAFF. The CDR3 DNA reads as TGTGCCAGCAGCTCTCCCGGGGGGGGTGGTCACCAAAGAAGGACTGAAGCTTTCTTT.

To note about this clone: This could be a read error, since a much larger clone is one nucleotide away. The genes are TRBV18 and TRBJ1-5; 7 bases are a match to TRBD1. CDR1 and CDR2 from the germline V gene are KGHSH and LQKENI. The CDR3 is 14 residues long. The CDR3: CASSPQGGNHPQHF. In nucleotides, the CDR3 is TGTGCCAGCTCACCGCAGGGGGGCAATCATCCCCAGCATTTT.

At least ten counts were recorded for this clone. This chain connects TRBV6-1 to TRBJ1-2, with D hard to call. The V end lost 7 bases, the J end lost 1 base, and 7 bases lay between the germline ends. There are 12 residues in the CDR3. CDR1 and CDR2 from the germline V gene are MNHNS and SASEGT. The CDR3 loop reads CASISSNYGYTF. The DNA of the CDR3 is TGTGCCAGCATCAGTAGTAACTATGGCTACACCTTC.

The sample holds many counts of this clone. The V call is TRBV27, the J call TRBJ2-7; D perhaps matches TRBD2 (7 bases). CDR3 length: 13 residues. Looked up from germline, CDR1 is MNHEY and CDR2 is SMNVEV (reference sequence). Trimming shortened V by 8 bases and J by 7 bases, and 18 bases separated the two germline ends. The CDR3 sequence: CASSRRERGEQYF. CDR3 in DNA: TGTGCCAGCTCACGGCGGGAGAGGGGGGAGCAGTACTTC.

This clone was counted ten times or more. The rearrangement links TRBV11-1 to TRBJ1-5; D might be TRBD1 (5 bases). The CDR3 has 17 amino acids. CDR1 and CDR2 (germline): SGHAT, FQDESV (reference sequence). V lost 4 bases and J lost 0, with 16 bases in between. The CDR3 sequence: CASSSNSAGASNQPQHF. Written as DNA, the CDR3 is TGTGCCAGCAGCTCCAATAGTGCTGGGGCTAGCAATCAGCCCCAGCATTTT.

On this clone: A clone one base away is much larger, so this may be a read error. Other DNA sequences from this sample encode an identical CDR3 as well. This chain joins TRBV20-1 and TRBJ2-1; 7 bases align to TRBD2. Unmatched junction bases numbered 9, after V lost 0 bases and J lost 4 bases. Germline CDR1 reads DFQATT; CDR2 reads SNEGSKA (reference sequence). The CDR3 length is 16 residues. The CDR3, as DNA: TGCAGTGCTAGAGATCCTGCTAGCGGAAAATACAATGAGCAGTTCTTC. Its protein product is CSARDPASGKYNEQFF.

The CDR3 sequence: CASNTGTEGYEQYF. The DNA for the CDR3 is TGTGCCAGCAACACGGGAACGGAGGGCTACGAGCAGTACTTC. The genes are TRBV7-8 and TRBJ2-7; tentative D call: TRBD2 (6 bases). CDR1 is SGHVS and CDR2 is FQNEAQ in the germline V gene. V lost 7 bases, J lost 3 bases, and 16 bases lay in between. This CDR3 spans 14 amino acids.

V and J are TRBV3-1 and TRBJ1-5; a possible D gene is TRBD1 (6 bases). This CDR3 spans 14 amino acids. Germline loops: CDR1 LGHDT, CDR2 YNNKEL (reference sequence). The germline V and J ends were trimmed by 8 bases and 12 bases, with 23 bases remaining between them. The CDR3 region is CASSYLGADQNQHF. CDR3 bases: TGTGCCAGCTCCTATCTGGGGGCCGATCAGAACCAGCATTTT.

This clone has at least ten counts. V gene TRBV15 combines with J gene TRBJ1-3; D remains unclear. Germline V gene sequence: CDR1 LNHNV, CDR2 YYDKDF (reference sequence). Trimming removed 8 bases at V and 1 base at J, with 3 bases between. This CDR3 region has 11 residues. The CDR3 region is CATDSGNTIYF. The CDR3 coding sequence is TGTGCCACCGATTCTGGAAACACCATATATTTT.

As for this clone: Being one base from a much bigger clone, this may be a read error. This sample includes further DNA sequences coding for the same CDR3. The genes are TRBV20-1 and TRBJ2-1; possibly TRBD2 for D (5 bases). The CDR3 is 11 amino acids. Between the trimmed V and J ends, which lost 5 bases and 9 bases, there was a span of 11 bases. Germline V gene data show CDR1 as DFQATT and CDR2 as SNEGSKA (reference sequence). The CDR3 sequence: CSAPTRFEQFF. In nucleotides, the CDR3 is TGCAGTGCTCCTACTAGATTTGAGCAGTTCTTC.

J is TRBJ2-2 and V is TRBV5-1, with 8 bases aligning to TRBD2. The V gene's germline CDR1 is SGHRS and CDR2 YFSETQ. The CDR3 spans 18 residues. V was pared by 1 base and J by 6 bases, with 14 bases of the junction left unmatched. The CDR3 spells CASSLLGPREAFSGELFF. The CDR3 DNA reads as TGCGCCAGCAGCTTGTTAGGGCCGCGGGAGGCGTTCTCCGGGGAGCTGTTTTTT.

The chain couples TRBV6-1 to TRBJ1-5; 7 bases map to TRBD1. This CDR3 contains 17 residues. The trim removed 7 bases at V and 4 bases at J, leaving 16 bases unmatched. CDR1 and CDR2 (germline): MNHNS, SASEGT. In DNA form, the CDR3 reads TGTGCCAGCATCCAACAAGTCCCGACAGGGACAAATCAGCCCCAGCATTTT. This encodes CASIQQVPTGTNQPQHF.

V gene TRBV7-9 combines with J gene TRBJ2-1; no firm D call. The germline V and J ends were trimmed by 1 base and 4 bases, with 8 bases remaining between them. Germline V CDR1 and CDR2: SEHNR, FQNEAQ (reference sequence). CDR3 size: 14 residues. The CDR3 spells CASSLGASYNEQFF. For the CDR3, the DNA is TGTGCCAGCAGCTTAGGGGCCAGTTACAATGAGCAGTTCTTC.

This clone was observed many times. This rearrangement joins TRBV7-9 to TRBJ1-1; 8 nucleotides agree with TRBD1. Looked up from germline, CDR1 is SEHNR and CDR2 is FQNEAQ (reference sequence). Unmatched junction bases numbered 8, after V lost 5 bases and J lost 6 bases. CDR3 length equals 14 residues. The CDR3 region has the DNA TGTGCCAGCAGCCCGCGGACAGGGTCGCCTGAAGCTTTCTTT. Translated, it gives CASSPRTGSPEAFF.

J is TRBJ2-4 and V is TRBV4-1, with TRBD2 identical over 10 bases. V was pared by 1 base and J by 0 bases, with 0 bases of the junction left unmatched. Looked up from germline, CDR1 is MGHRA and CDR2 is YSYEKL. This CDR3 comprises 16 residues. The chain's CDR3 is CASSQGLAGAKNIQYF. The DNA of the CDR3 is TGCGCCAGCAGCCAAGGACTAGCGGGAGCCAAAAACATTCAGTACTTC.

The chain carries TRBV6-2 or TRBV6-3 and TRBJ2-1, with a weak D call TRBD2 (6 bases). The V gene lost 7 bases and the J gene lost 8 bases, with 21 bases spanning the gap. Per the germline V gene, CDR1 is MNHEY and CDR2 is SVGEGT. This CDR3 is built from 15 residues. DNA of the CDR3: TGTGCCAGCAACACCCGGACGGGACGGGAGTATGAGCAGTTCTTC. Translating gives CASNTRTGREYEQFF.

The gene calls are TRBV12-3 or TRBV12-4 and TRBJ2-2; TRBD2 matches 9 bases. This CDR3 has 16 amino acids. Losses at the gene ends were 3 bases for V and 0 bases for J; bases not matched to a gene: 2. The CDR3 bases are TGTGCCAGCAGTTTCATAGCGGGGGCGAACACCGGGGAGCTGTTTTTT. It codes for CASSFIAGANTGELFF.

This clone was seen a handful of times. At one boundary the junction diverges from the germline segment, which might be a read error. The chain combines TRBV12-3 or TRBV12-4 with TRBJ1-2; no clear D. The CDR3 runs to 12 residues. This CDR3 is CASRLGPGGYTF. CDR3 bases: TGTGCCAGCCGTTTAGGTCCCGGAGGCTACACATTC.

Many counts were recorded for this clone. The chain recombines TRBV25-1 with TRBJ2-1; D is uncertain. Per the germline V gene, CDR1 is MGHDK and CDR2 is SYGVNS. V was clipped by 4 bases and J by 4 bases, with 11 bases between them. The CDR3 consists of 14 residues. CDR3 sequence reads: CASSGVGRYNEQFF. The CDR3 DNA sequence: TGTGCCAGCAGTGGGGTGGGCAGATACAATGAGCAGTTCTTC.

This clone was found many times. The CDR3 region has the DNA TGCAGTGCTAGAGATTCCGGGGGGCTGGGGGGCGAGCAGTACTTC. It specifies CSARDSGGLGGEQYF. The chain is built from TRBV20-1 and TRBJ2-7; D may be TRBD2 (7 bases). The germline CDR1 and CDR2 sequences are DFQATT and SNEGSKA (reference sequence). Trimming cost V 0 bases and J 6 bases, with 18 bases left between them. This CDR3 comprises 15 residues.

This clone was counted many times. V is TRBV19 and J is TRBJ2-2; possibly TRBD2 for D (5 bases). The germline V and J ends were trimmed by 3 bases and 7 bases, with 12 bases remaining between them. The CDR3 runs 14 residues. Germline loops: CDR1 LNHDA, CDR2 SQIVND (reference sequence). The CDR3 region is CASSIRGISGELFF. The CDR3 nucleotides read TGTGCCAGTAGTATTCGGGGTATCAGCGGGGAGCTGTTTTTT.

The CDR3 DNA is TGTGCCAGCAGTTACGCACAGTGTAACACTGAAGCTTTCTTT. This gives the protein CASSYAQCNTEAFF. The genes are TRBV6-5 and TRBJ1-1; D call uncertain. Germline V gives CDR1 MNHEY, CDR2 SVGAGI. Trimming stripped 2 bases from V and 2 bases from J, with 9 bases between. This CDR3 contains 14 residues.

The chain recombines TRBV5-6 with TRBJ2-7; possible D gene TRBD2, 6 bases. Per germline, CDR1 SGHDT and CDR2 YYEEEE. V lost 6 bases to trimming and J lost 5 bases, with 12 bases between them. The CDR3 consists of 12 residues. The CDR3 bases are TGTGCCAGCACCCCCGGGGGACACGAGCAGTACTTC. This translates into CASTPGGHEQYF.